Detailed here is one TCR beta chain. Its antigen remains unidentified. The germline CDR1 and CDR2 sequences are MGHRA and YSYEKL. The CDR3 runs to 16 residues. The V and J ends lost 0 bases and 3 bases, in that order; junction bases with no gene match: 6. Sequencing was performed with immunoSEQ multiplex PCR; in TCRdb, only in-frame clones are kept and a portion is missing. This sample has more than 80,000 clones, with approximately 90% found just once. This entry is derived from a study of OX40 agonist ivuxolimab in advanced cancers. General observations from the study: CD8+ T cells were the subset that, on average, had more expanded clones than CD4+.

The TCR was taken from an adult with an advanced solid tumor such as melanoma, head and neck, liver or kidney cancer. This sequence joins TRBV4-1 and TRBJ2-5; 8 bases fit TRBD2. This material consisted of CD4+ or CD8+ T cells sorted from blood, taken in a trial of the OX40 agonist ivuxolimab. The CDR3 DNA reads as TGCGCCAGCAGCCAAGAAACTAGCGGAAACAAAGAGACCCAGTACTTC. This encodes CASSQETSGNKETQYF.